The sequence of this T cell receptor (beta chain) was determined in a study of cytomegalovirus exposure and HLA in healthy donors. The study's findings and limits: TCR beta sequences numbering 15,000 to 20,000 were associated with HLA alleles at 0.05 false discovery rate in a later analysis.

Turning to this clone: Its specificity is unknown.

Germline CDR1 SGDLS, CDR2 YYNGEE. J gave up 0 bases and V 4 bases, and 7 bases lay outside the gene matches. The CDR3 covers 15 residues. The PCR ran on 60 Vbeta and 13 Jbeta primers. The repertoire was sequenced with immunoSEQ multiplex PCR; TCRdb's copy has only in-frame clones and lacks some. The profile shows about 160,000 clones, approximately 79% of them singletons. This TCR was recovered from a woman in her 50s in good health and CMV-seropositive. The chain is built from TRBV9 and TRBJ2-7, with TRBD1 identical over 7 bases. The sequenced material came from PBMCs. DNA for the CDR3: TGTGCCAGCAGCCAAAAGACAGGGATCTCCTACGAGCAGTACTTC. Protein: CASSQKTGISYEQYF.